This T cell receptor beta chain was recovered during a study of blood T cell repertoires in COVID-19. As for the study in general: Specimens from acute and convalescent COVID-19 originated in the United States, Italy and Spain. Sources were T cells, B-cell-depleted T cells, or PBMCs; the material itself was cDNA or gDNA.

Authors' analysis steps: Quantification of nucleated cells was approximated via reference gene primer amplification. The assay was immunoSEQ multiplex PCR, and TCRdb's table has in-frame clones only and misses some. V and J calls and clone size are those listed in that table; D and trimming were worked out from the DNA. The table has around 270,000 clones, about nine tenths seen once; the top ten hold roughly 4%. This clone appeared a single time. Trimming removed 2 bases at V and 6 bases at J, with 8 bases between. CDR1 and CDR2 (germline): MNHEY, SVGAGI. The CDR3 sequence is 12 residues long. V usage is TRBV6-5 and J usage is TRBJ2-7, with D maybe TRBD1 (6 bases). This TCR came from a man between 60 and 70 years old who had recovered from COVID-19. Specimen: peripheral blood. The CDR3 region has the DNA TGTGCCAGCAGTTACGGACAGCTCGAGCAGTACTTC. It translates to CASSYGQLEQYF.